This T cell receptor beta chain came from a study of identical twins. The study, taken as a whole, reports: Possibly, invariant MAIT and iNKT cells partly confounded zero-insertion analyses. Weaker excess twin sharing was seen among beta out-of-frame sequences. Low generation-probability sequences were in excess among twin-shared out-of-frame alpha sequences.

Everyone who gave samples was a healthy Caucasian. TCRdb used MiXCR to reprocess the 5' RACE reads, holding one entry per CDR3 protein. Of around 680,000 distinct CDR3 sequences in the sample, 8.6% were seen once. This clonotype was counted at least ten times. Its antigen is unidentified. Germline V lookup: CDR1 MNHEY, CDR2 SVGAGI. V gave up 2 bases and J gave up 6 bases; unmatched junction bases: 7. CDR3 size: 14 residues. The same specimen was also included in a second study, on yellow fever vaccine responses in identical twins.

This clonotype was obtained from a woman in her late teens or twenties in good health. Sequenced: PBMCs. V usage is TRBV6-5 and J usage is TRBJ2-7; 7 positions agree with TRBD1. The CDR3 loop reads CASSYKGAVSEQYF. The CDR3 coding sequence is TGTGCCAGCAGTTACAAGGGGGCGGTCAGCGAGCAGTACTTC.